The clone carrying this T cell receptor (beta chain) was recorded many times. The entry originates in a study of identical twins. CDR3 length: 16 residues. Per germline, CDR1 ENHRY and CDR2 SYGVKD. After removal of 3 bases from V and 2 bases from J, the junction contained 6 bases not matched to a gene. Healthy Caucasians were all of the donors. TCRdb analysed the 5' RACE reads with MiXCR anew, one entry per CDR3 protein. This sample carries approximately 590,000 distinct CDR3 sequences, approximately 10% of them seen once, and the ten largest clones take around 3.2%. The same specimen was also included in a second study, on yellow fever vaccine responses in identical twins.

The rearrangement uses TRBV10-3 and TRBJ1-3, with 8 bases lining up with TRBD1. This TCR derives from a woman aged 18-29 years in good health. Sequenced sample: PBMCs. CDR3 sequence: CAISDPDRAAGNTIYF. DNA of the CDR3: TGTGCCATCAGTGACCCGGACAGGGCGGCTGGAAACACCATATATTTT.